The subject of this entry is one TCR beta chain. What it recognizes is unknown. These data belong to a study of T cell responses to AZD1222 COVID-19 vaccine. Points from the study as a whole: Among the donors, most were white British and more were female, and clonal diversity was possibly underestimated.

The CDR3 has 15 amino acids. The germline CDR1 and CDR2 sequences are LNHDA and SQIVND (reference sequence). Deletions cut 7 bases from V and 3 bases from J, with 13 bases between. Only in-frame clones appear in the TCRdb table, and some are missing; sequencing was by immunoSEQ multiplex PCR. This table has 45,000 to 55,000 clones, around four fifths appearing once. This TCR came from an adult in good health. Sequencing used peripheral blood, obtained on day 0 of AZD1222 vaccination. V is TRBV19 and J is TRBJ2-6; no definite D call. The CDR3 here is CASMRLSDGANVLTF. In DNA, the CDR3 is TGTGCCAGTATGAGACTCTCCGATGGGGCCAACGTCCTGACTTTC. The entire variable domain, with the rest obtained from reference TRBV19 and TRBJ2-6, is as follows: DGGITQSPKYLFRKEGQNVTLSCEQNLNHDAMYWYRQDPGQGLRLIYYSQIVNDFQKGDIAEGYSVSREKKESFPLTVTSAQKNPTAFYLCASMRLSDGANVLTFGAGSRLTVL.